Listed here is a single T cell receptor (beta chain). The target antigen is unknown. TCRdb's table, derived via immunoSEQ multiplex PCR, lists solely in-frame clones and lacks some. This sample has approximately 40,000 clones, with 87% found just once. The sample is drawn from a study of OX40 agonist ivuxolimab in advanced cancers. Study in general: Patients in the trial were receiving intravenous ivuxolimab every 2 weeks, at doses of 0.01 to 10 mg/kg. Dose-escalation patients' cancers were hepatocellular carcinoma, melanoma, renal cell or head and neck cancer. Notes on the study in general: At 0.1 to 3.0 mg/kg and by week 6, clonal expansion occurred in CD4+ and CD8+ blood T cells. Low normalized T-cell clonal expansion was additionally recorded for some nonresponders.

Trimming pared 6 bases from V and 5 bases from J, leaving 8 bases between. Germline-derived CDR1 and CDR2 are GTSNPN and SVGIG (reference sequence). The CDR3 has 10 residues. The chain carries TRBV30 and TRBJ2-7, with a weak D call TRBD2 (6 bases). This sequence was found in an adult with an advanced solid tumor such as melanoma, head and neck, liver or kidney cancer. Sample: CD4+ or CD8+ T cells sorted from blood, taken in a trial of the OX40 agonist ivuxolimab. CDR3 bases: TGTGCCTGCTGGGGGGACGAGCAGTACTTC. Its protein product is CACWGDEQYF. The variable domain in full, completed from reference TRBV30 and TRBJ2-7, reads SQTIHQWPATLVQPVGSPLSLECTVEGTSNPNLYWYRQAAGRGLQLLFYSVGIGQISSEVPQNLSASRPQDRQFILSSKKLLLSDSGFYLCACWGDEQYFGPGTRLTVT.